These 8 T cell receptor beta chains were sequenced from one sample in a study of human T cells and chemical hapten exposure. MiXCR was run by TCRdb on the RACE reads, yielding one entry per CDR3 protein. In the table there are tens of thousands of distinct CDR3 sequences, roughly 12% of which are singletons. Time point described: pre-sensitization, week 0. Indicated treatment: therapeutic diphenylcyclopropenone sensitization with weekly scalp DPC. Sequences were derived from whole blood, sampled in connection with sensitization to the hapten diphenylcyclopropenone (DPC). The receptors originated from a woman younger than 45 with alopecia areata. Some clones in this sample may be carry-over from other donors' samples.

This clonotype came up a few times. V usage is TRBV4-2 and J usage is TRBJ2-1; the match to TRBD2 covers 7 bases. This CDR3 is 15 amino acids long. CDR1 is LGHNA and CDR2 is YNFKEQ in the germline V gene. Losses at the gene ends were 5 bases for V and 2 bases for J; bases not matched to a gene: 6. CDR3 sequence reads: CASSDLAEPYNEQFF. The CDR3, as DNA: TGTGCCAGCAGCGATCTAGCGGAACCCTACAATGAGCAGTTCTTC.

This clonotype came up many times. The chain has TRBV28 and TRBJ1-5; maybe TRBD1 (6 bases). This CDR3 contains 15 residues. Trimming stripped 1 base from V and 5 bases from J, with 12 bases between. Per the germline V gene, CDR1 is MDHEN and CDR2 is SYDVKM. DNA for the CDR3: TGTGCCAGCAGTTTATCGGGGCAGGGGTATCAGCCCCAGCATTTT. Translation: CASSLSGQGYQPQHF.

Points on this clonotype: A much bigger clone sits one base away, suggesting this may be a read error. The chain recombines TRBV6-2 or TRBV6-3 with TRBJ1-5; D unclear. Germline CDR1 is MNHEY and CDR2 is SVGEGT. The CDR3 is 11 residues long. The CDR3 DNA follows: TGTGCCAACAGTAATGGACAGCCCCAGCATTTT. It translates to CANSNGQPQHF.

V gene TRBV28 combines with J gene TRBJ2-7; D is ambiguous. Germline CDR1 reads MDHEN; CDR2 reads SYDVKM. The V end lost 6 bases, the J end lost 7 bases, and 13 bases lay between the germline ends. The CDR3 runs to 12 residues. CDR3 coding DNA: TGTGCCAGCAGCAAAACAGTCCGTGAGCAGTACTTC. This sequence encodes CASSKTVREQYF.

CDR3 protein: CSASNELQETQYF. The CDR3 DNA sequence: TGCAGTGCTAGTAATGAACTCCAAGAGACCCAGTACTTC. This rearrangement joins TRBV20-1 to TRBJ2-5; unclear D gene. Germline V gene sequence: CDR1 DFQATT, CDR2 SNEGSKA (reference sequence). The CDR3 has 13 amino acids. With 3 bases removed from V and 1 base from J, the gap between germline ends came to 9 bases.

This clonotype was detected many times. The chain carries TRBV28 and TRBJ2-1; D gene unclear. The V end lost 8 bases, the J end lost 7 bases, and 15 bases lay between the germline ends. This CDR3 contains 13 residues. Germline V gene lookup returns CDR1 MDHEN and CDR2 SYDVKM. The CDR3 spells CASVRRMKNEQFF. DNA for the CDR3: TGTGCCAGCGTGCGTAGGATGAAGAATGAGCAGTTCTTC.

This clonotype showed up just a few times. J is TRBJ2-1 and V is TRBV7-2, with a weak D call TRBD2 (5 bases). The V gene's germline CDR1 is SGHTA and CDR2 FQGNSA. Trimming removed 3 bases at V and 0 bases at J, with 6 bases between. CDR3 length: 14 residues. This CDR3 reads CASSFTSSYNEQFF. The CDR3 DNA follows: TGTGCCAGCAGCTTCACTAGCTCCTACAATGAGCAGTTCTTC.

The J gene is TRBJ1-2, the V gene TRBV6-5, with 8 nucleotides matching TRBD1. The trim removed 4 bases at V and 5 bases at J, leaving 9 bases unmatched. The CDR3 length is 15 residues. Germline CDR1 reads MNHEY; CDR2 reads SVGAGI. For the CDR3, the DNA is TGTGCCAGCAGTTCCATGACAGGGGAGAAATATGGCTACACCTTC. It is translated as CASSSMTGEKYGYTF.